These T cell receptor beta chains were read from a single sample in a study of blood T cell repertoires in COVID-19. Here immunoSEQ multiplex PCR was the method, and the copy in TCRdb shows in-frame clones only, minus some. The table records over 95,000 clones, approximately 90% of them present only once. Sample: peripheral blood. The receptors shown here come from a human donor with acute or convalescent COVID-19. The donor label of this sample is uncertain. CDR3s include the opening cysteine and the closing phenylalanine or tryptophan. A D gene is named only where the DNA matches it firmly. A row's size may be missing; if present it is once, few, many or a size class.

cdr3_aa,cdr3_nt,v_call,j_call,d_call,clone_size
CASRSATMPSIYEQFF,TGTGCCAGCAGAAGCGCGACTATGCCATCTATTTATGAGCAGTTCTTC,TRBV7-2,TRBJ2-1,NA,NA
CASSIIELGYTF,TGTGCCAGCAGCATAATAGAACTTGGCTACACCTTC,TRBV5-6,TRBJ1-2,NA,NA
CASSPSLGSINTGELFF,TGTGCCAGCAGCCCCTCCCTTGGTTCTATCAACACCGGGGAGCTGTTTTTT,TRBV14,TRBJ2-2,NA,NA
CASSSTLEETQYF,TGTGCCAGCAGCTCGACACTTGAAGAGACCCAGTACTTC,TRBV9,TRBJ2-5,NA,once
CASSQGTGNYEQYF,TGTGCCAGCAGCCAAGGGACAGGGAATTACGAGCAGTACTTC,TRBV3-1/TRBV3-2,TRBJ2-7,TRBD1,once
CASSLERNRNTEAFF,TGTGCCAGCAGCTTAGAGCGGAACAGGAACACTGAAGCTTTCTTT,TRBV5-4,TRBJ1-1,NA,NA
CASRIGGWETQYF,TGTGCCAGCAGGATCGGGGGTTGGGAGACCCAGTACTTC,TRBV28,TRBJ2-5,NA,NA
CASSYSHRALYNEQFF,TGTGCCAGCAGTTACTCCCACAGGGCGTTGTACAATGAGCAGTTCTTC,TRBV6-5,TRBJ2-1,NA,NA
CASSVTPGLAPSTDTQYF,TGTGCCAGCAGCGTAACCCCGGGACTAGCGCCGAGCACAGATACGCAGTATTTT,TRBV7-3,TRBJ2-3,TRBD2,once
CASSFWASGRGGETQYF,TGTGCCAGCAGCTTTTGGGCTAGCGGGAGGGGGGGAGAGACCCAGTACTTC,TRBV11-2,TRBJ2-5,TRBD2,NA
CAISGQGGNQPQHF,TGTGCCATCAGTGGCCAGGGTGGCAATCAGCCCCAGCATTTT,TRBV10-3,TRBJ1-5,NA,once
CASSIFGLSTDTQYF,TGTGCCAGTAGTATTTTCGGACTCAGCACAGATACGCAGTATTTT,TRBV19,TRBJ2-3,NA,NA
CASSEARLAIGTQYF,TGTGCCAGCAGTGAAGCGAGACTAGCGATTGGCACGCAGTATTTT,TRBV2,TRBJ2-3,TRBD2,NA
CASSYQGYTNEKLFF,TGTGCCAGTAGTTACCAGGGGTATACTAATGAAAAACTGTTTTTT,TRBV19,TRBJ1-4,NA,few
CASSLRTGGWTEAFF,TGTGCCAGCAGTTTACGAACAGGGGGGTGGACTGAAGCTTTCTTT,TRBV27,TRBJ1-1,TRBD1,NA
CASSAIGGNTIYF,TGTGCCAGCAGCGCAATCGGGGGAAACACCATATATTTT,TRBV7-3,TRBJ1-3,NA,NA
CASSQDWNSGGAWETQYF,TGCGCCAGCAGCCAAGATTGGAATAGCGGGGGGGCCTGGGAGACCCAGTACTTC,TRBV4-1,TRBJ2-5,TRBD2,NA
CASSLLGTGPYGYTF,TGTGCCAGCAGTTTATTGGGGACAGGGCCCTATGGCTACACCTTC,TRBV27,TRBJ1-2,TRBD1,NA
CASSQVRTGRDYGYTF,TGTGCCAGCAGCCAAGTTAGGACAGGGAGGGACTATGGCTACACCTTC,TRBV14,TRBJ1-2,TRBD1,NA
CASSLNRDSRGGETQYF,TGTGCCAGCAGCTTAAATCGCGACAGCCGAGGAGGGGAGACCCAGTACTTC,TRBV11-3,TRBJ2-5,NA,NA
CASYRWIGGEQFF,TGTGCCAGTTACAGGTGGATAGGGGGTGAGCAGTTCTTC,TRBV27,TRBJ2-1,NA,NA
CASSLSTGLTGELFF,TGTGCCAGCTCACTTTCGACGGGACTCACCGGGGAGCTGTTTTTT,TRBV18,TRBJ2-2,NA,NA
CASSSLAGGFETQYF,TGTGCCAGCAGTTCGTTAGCGGGAGGGTTTGAGACCCAGTACTTC,TRBV28,TRBJ2-5,TRBD2,NA
CASSSPTGGMYEQYF,TGTGCCAGCAGTTCACCGACAGGGGGCATGTACGAGCAGTACTTC,TRBV28,TRBJ2-7,TRBD1,NA
CAIRGGQLVESALHF,TGTGCCATCAGGGGGGGACAGCTCGTAGAGTCGGCCCTCCACTTT,TRBV10-3,TRBJ1-6,TRBD1,NA
CASSLAGLDRGTF,TGTGCCAGCAGCTTAGCTGGGTTGGACAGGGGGACCTTC,TRBV7-2,TRBJ1-2,TRBD1,NA
CASSPQGAGQPQHF,TGTGCCAGTAGTCCACAGGGGGCCGGTCAGCCCCAGCATTTT,TRBV19,TRBJ1-5,TRBD1,NA
CATSRGRNEKLFF,TGTGCCACCAGCAGAGGGCGGAATGAAAAACTGTTTTTT,TRBV15,TRBJ1-4,NA,few
CASSTGLNYEQYF,TGTGCCAGCTCCACGGGACTCAACTACGAGCAGTACTTC,TRBV18,TRBJ2-7,NA,once
CASSLSILSYEQYF,TGTGCCAGCAGTTTATCGATACTCTCCTACGAGCAGTACTTC,TRBV27,TRBJ2-7,NA,NA
CASSPTGLAKNIQYF,TGTGCCAGCAGCCCAACCGGACTAGCCAAAAACATTCAGTACTTC,TRBV5-6,TRBJ2-4,NA,NA
CASSLGVSGSYTGELFF,TGTGCCAGCAGCTTAGGGGTCAGCGGGAGTTACACCGGGGAGCTGTTTTTT,TRBV7-8,TRBJ2-2,TRBD2,once
CASSQPWTGGEAFF,TGTGCCAGCAGCCAACCCTGGACAGGCGGGGAAGCTTTCTTT,TRBV14,TRBJ1-1,TRBD1,NA
CASSAAGAGVYNEQFF,TGTGCCAGCAGCGCCGCAGGAGCGGGGGTATACAATGAGCAGTTCTTC,TRBV9,TRBJ2-1,TRBD2,NA
CASSFPSGDFTDTQYF,TGTGCCAGCAGTTTCCCTAGCGGGGACTTCACAGATACGCAGTATTTT,TRBV28,TRBJ2-3,TRBD2,NA
CASSLRDRGKLGEAFF,TGTGCCAGCAGTTTAAGGGACAGGGGTAAATTAGGTGAAGCTTTCTTT,TRBV28,TRBJ1-1,TRBD1,NA
CASSIDLQATYEQYF,TGTGCCAGTAGTATAGATCTACAGGCTACCTACGAGCAGTACTTC,TRBV19,TRBJ2-7,NA,NA
CASSLAAGNNDGYTF,TGTGCCAGCAGCTTAGCAGCGGGGAATAATGATGGCTACACCTTC,TRBV7-2,TRBJ1-2,NA,NA
CASKTDRPAKNIQYF,TGTGCCAGCAAGACCGACAGGCCGGCCAAAAACATTCAGTACTTC,TRBV6-6,TRBJ2-4,NA,NA
CASSLRWDRSYEQYF,TGTGCCAGTAGCCTACGGTGGGACAGATCCTACGAGCAGTACTTC,TRBV19,TRBJ2-7,TRBD1,NA
CSVRGQGGAGELFF,TGCAGCGTTCGAGGACAGGGAGGCGCCGGGGAGCTGTTTTTT,TRBV29-1,TRBJ2-2,TRBD1,NA
CASSQSTSGEQYF,TGTGCCAGCAGCCAGAGCACTAGCGGCGAGCAGTACTTC,TRBV4-2,TRBJ2-7,TRBD2,NA
CASSLAPGEGGYTF,TGTGCCAGCAGCTTAGCCCCAGGGGAAGGTGGCTACACCTTC,TRBV11-2,TRBJ1-2,NA,NA
CASSGGLAGESSYNEQFF,TGTGCCAGCAGCGGGGGACTAGCGGGAGAGAGCTCCTACAATGAGCAGTTCTTC,TRBV5-6,TRBJ2-1,TRBD2,once
CASSLASLATQETQYF,TGCGCCAGCAGCTTGGCCAGTCTAGCGACCCAAGAGACCCAGTACTTC,TRBV5-1,TRBJ2-5,NA,NA
CASSLVGHRNEKLFF,TGCGCCAGCAGCTTGGTGGGACACCGTAATGAAAAACTGTTTTTT,TRBV5-1,TRBJ1-4,NA,NA
CASSLVGQAISGNTIYF,TGTGCCAGCAGCTTGGTAGGACAGGCCATCTCTGGAAACACCATATATTTT,TRBV5-5,TRBJ1-3,TRBD1,NA
CASSAAAVFSNYGYTF,TGTGCCAGCAGCGCCGCGGCAGTTTTCTCCAACTATGGCTACACCTTC,TRBV9,TRBJ1-2,NA,NA
CASSAGGASQETQYF,TGTGCCAGTAGTGCGGGCGGGGCCTCTCAAGAGACCCAGTACTTC,TRBV19,TRBJ2-5,NA,NA
CASSLARGESSYNEQFF,TGTGCCAGCAGCTTAGCGCGGGGGGAGAGCTCCTACAATGAGCAGTTCTTC,TRBV7-6,TRBJ2-1,TRBD2,once
CASSQREGDYNEQFF,TGTGCCAGCAGCCAGCGGGAGGGGGACTACAATGAGCAGTTCTTC,TRBV4-2,TRBJ2-1,TRBD2,NA